This T cell receptor (beta chain) came from a study of blood T cells in healthy people across ages. This clonotype came up many times. The second PCR ran about 6 to 11 cycles with a sample-barcoded 5' primer and J-beta primers. TCRdb re-derived calls from the 5' RACE reads in MiXCR, one entry per CDR3 protein. The repertoire holds 650,000 or so distinct CDR3 sequences, with more than 45% as singletons. Each donor's blood draw was 7.5 to 10 milliliters of peripheral blood. Total RNA extracted from each sample amounted to at least 6 micrograms. Trimming took off 3 bases at V and 4 bases at J, with 18 bases between the two ends. This CDR3 is 16 amino acids long.

The V and J genes are TRBV12-3 or TRBV12-4 and TRBJ1-2, with D perhaps TRBD1 (6 bases). The clonotype originates from an elderly woman in good health. Material for sequencing was blood. The DNA for the CDR3 is TGTGCCAGCAGTTTCGGCAGGGGACGATCGAGCTATGGCTACACCTTC. Amino acids: CASSFGRGRSSYGYTF.